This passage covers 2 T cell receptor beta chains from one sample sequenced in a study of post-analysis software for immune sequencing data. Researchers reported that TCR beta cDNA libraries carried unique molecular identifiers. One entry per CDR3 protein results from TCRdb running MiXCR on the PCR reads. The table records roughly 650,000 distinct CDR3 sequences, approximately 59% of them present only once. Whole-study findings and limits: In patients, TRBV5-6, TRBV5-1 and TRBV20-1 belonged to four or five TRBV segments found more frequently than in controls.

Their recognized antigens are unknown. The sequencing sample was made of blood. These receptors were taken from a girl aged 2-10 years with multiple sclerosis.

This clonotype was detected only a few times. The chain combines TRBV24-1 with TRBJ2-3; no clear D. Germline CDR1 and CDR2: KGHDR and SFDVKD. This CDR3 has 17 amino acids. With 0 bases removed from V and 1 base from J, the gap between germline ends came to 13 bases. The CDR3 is CATSDLYPVRGTDTQYF. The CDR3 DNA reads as TGTGCCACCAGTGATTTGTATCCGGTACGAGGCACAGATACGCAGTATTTT.

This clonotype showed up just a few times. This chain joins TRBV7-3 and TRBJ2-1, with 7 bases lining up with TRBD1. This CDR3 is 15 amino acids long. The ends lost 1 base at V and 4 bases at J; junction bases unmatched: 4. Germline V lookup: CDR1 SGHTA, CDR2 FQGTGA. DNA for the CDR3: TGTGCCAGCAGCTTAAGGGACAGCTTTTACAATGAGCAGTTCTTC. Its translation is CASSLRDSFYNEQFF.